These T cell receptor beta chains were read from a single sample in a study of shared clonotypes between healthy human individuals. Assay: immunoSEQ multiplex PCR; the TCRdb copy retains only in-frame clones and omits some. This sample has millions of clones, with approximately 94% found just once. Sequencing was carried out using naive CD4+ T cells sorted from blood. These receptors came from a man aged 18 to 30 in good health. Each CDR3 is given with its conserved first and last residue. The D gene is left open where the match is weak. Size tells how often a clone was seen (once, few, many) or the class of an expanded clone, and some rows leave it out.

V	D	size	J	DNA	CDR3
TRBV6-1	TRBD1	NA	TRBJ2-5	TGTGCCAGCAAGGTCACAGGGGGAGAGACCCAGTACTTC	CASKVTGGETQYF
TRBV9	NA	NA	TRBJ2-1	TGTGCCAGCAGCGTAGCTACGGCCTACAATGAGCAGTTCTTC	CASSVATAYNEQFF
TRBV19	NA	NA	TRBJ2-7	TGTGCCAGTAGTATATGGGGGCCGAGGGGCGAGCAGTACTTC	CASSIWGPRGEQYF
TRBV12-2	NA	NA	TRBJ2-5	TGTGCAAGTCGCTTAGCGCGGCTGGAAAAAGAGACCCAGTACTTC	CASRLARLEKETQYF
TRBV12-5	TRBD1	NA	TRBJ1-5	TGTGCTAGTGGTTTGGAACAGGGGGCCCAGCATTTT	CASGLEQGAQHF
TRBV19	NA	NA	TRBJ2-7	TGTGCCAGTAGTACAGGGTCGGGCTCCTACGAGCAGTACTTC	CASSTGSGSYEQYF
TRBV2	TRBD1	NA	TRBJ2-5	TGTGCCAGCAGTCCCCGGACAGGCCTCGTCCAAGAGACCCAGTACTTC	CASSPRTGLVQETQYF
TRBV30	NA	once	TRBJ1-1	TGTGCCTGGAGTGTATTGGCCGGGAATCAAGCTCGTGTTATGAACACTGAAGCTTTCTTT	CAWSVLAGNQARVMNTEAFF
TRBV28	TRBD1	NA	TRBJ2-7	TGTGCCAGCACCAAGACAGGGAGACCCTACGAGCAGTACTTC	CASTKTGRPYEQYF
TRBV6-5	TRBD2	NA	TRBJ2-3	TGTGCCAGCAGTCGACTAGCGGGCCTGAACGCCACGCAGTATTTT	CASSRLAGLNATQYF
TRBV19	TRBD1	NA	TRBJ1-4	TGTGCCAGTAGTACGGGAGACAGGGGCCTGGAAAAACTGTTTTTT	CASSTGDRGLEKLFF
TRBV29-1	NA	NA	TRBJ1-4	TGCAGCGTCCTGGGCGAAAAACTGTTTTTT	CSVLGEKLFF
TRBV10-3	TRBD1	NA	TRBJ2-5	TGTGCCATCAGTACCGGGACAGGCAACCAAGAGACCCAGTACTTC	CAISTGTGNQETQYF
TRBV2	NA	NA	TRBJ2-3	TGTGCCAGCAGTGAAAGGAGGGCCGGTCGAGATACGCAGTATTTT	CASSERRAGRDTQYF
TRBV5-1	TRBD2	NA	TRBJ2-1	TGCGCCAGCAGCTTGGCGGGACTAGCGGGGTGGGATGAGCAGTTCTTC	CASSLAGLAGWDEQFF